This T cell receptor (beta chain) comes out of a study of OX40 agonist ivuxolimab in advanced cancers. Germline values: CDR1 SGHNT, CDR2 YYREEE (reference sequence). CDR3 length equals 16 residues. The V and J ends lost 4 bases and 4 bases, in that order; junction bases with no gene match: 4. Profiling relied on immunoSEQ multiplex PCR, and the TCRdb table lists in-frame clones only, not all of them. The data hold around 62,000 clones, with roughly 84% observed a single time. The table lists this clone with a count of one. Its antigen is not known. Study results and caveats: In the expanded peripheral T cells, antigen specificity was never determined.

The clonotype was recovered from an adult with an advanced solid tumor such as melanoma, head and neck, liver or kidney cancer. The genes are TRBV5-4 and TRBJ2-1; 14 bases map to TRBD2. Here the sequenced sample was CD4+ or CD8+ T cells sorted from blood, taken in a trial of the OX40 agonist ivuxolimab. In DNA form, the CDR3 reads TGTGCCAGCAGCGGGGGGACTAGCGGGAGTTACAATGAGCAGTTCTTC. Its protein product is CASSGGTSGSYNEQFF.